The 22 T cell receptor beta chains presented below share a single source sample, sequenced in a study of blood T cell repertoires in COVID-19. Produced via immunoSEQ multiplex PCR; TCRdb's table is partial and in-frame only. The sample lists some 670,000 clones; 75% to 90% were seen once. Sequencing was done on a sample of peripheral blood. The receptors were gathered from a woman aged 18-29 years with acute or convalescent COVID-19.

This chain joins TRBV10-3 and TRBJ1-5; D not resolved. The CDR3 sequence is 13 residues long. Per germline, CDR1 ENHRY and CDR2 SYGVKD. V was trimmed by 2 bases and J by 6 bases, leaving 8 bases between them. CDR3 loop: CAISERGTQPQHF. In nucleotides, the CDR3 is TGTGCCATCAGTGAGCGGGGTACTCAGCCCCAGCATTTT.

The genes are TRBV6-4 and TRBJ2-3; maybe TRBD2 (7 bases). CDR1 is MRHNA, CDR2 SNTAGT, per germline. Deletions cut 6 bases from V and 3 bases from J, with 13 bases between. The CDR3 sequence is 14 residues long. CDR3 region: CASSREGVTDTQYF. CDR3 in DNA: TGTGCCAGCAGCAGGGAGGGGGTTACAGATACGCAGTATTTT.

V gene TRBV27 combines with J gene TRBJ1-6, with TRBD1 matching over 7 bases. The CDR3 runs to 18 residues. The trim removed 6 bases at V and 0 bases at J, leaving 11 bases unmatched. In germline, CDR1 is MNHEY, CDR2 SMNVEV (reference sequence). CDR3 coding DNA: TGTGCCAGCAGCTTCATAGGGGGCCCCAGCTCCTATAATTCACCCCTCCACTTT. This translates into CASSFIGGPSSYNSPLHF.

The chain joins TRBV30 to TRBJ1-6, with 7 positions matching TRBD1. The ends lost 3 bases at V and 8 bases at J; junction bases unmatched: 4. Germline CDR1 GTSNPN, CDR2 SVGIG (reference sequence). This CDR3 has 13 amino acids. CDR3 amino acids: CAWRTGSDSPLHF. DNA of the CDR3: TGTGCCTGGAGGACAGGGTCTGATTCACCCCTCCACTTT.

This rearrangement joins TRBV19 to TRBJ1-5; D remains unclear. V dropped 7 bases and J dropped 0 bases, with 13 bases sitting between them. The CDR3 spans 15 residues. The germline V gene encodes CDR1 LNHDA and CDR2 SQIVND (reference sequence). The CDR3 coding sequence is TGTGCCAGTAACCCCCTTCTAGATAGCAATCAGCCCCAGCATTTT. This codes for CASNPLLDSNQPQHF.

The chain joins TRBV7-9 to TRBJ2-7; 9 bases align to TRBD1. From germline, CDR1 is SEHNR and CDR2 FQNEAQ (reference sequence). The ends lost 5 bases at V and 2 bases at J; junction bases unmatched: 10. This CDR3 is built from 16 residues. This CDR3 is CASSEAQGAVAYEQYF. CDR3 bases: TGTGCCAGCAGCGAAGCACAGGGGGCCGTGGCCTACGAGCAGTACTTC.

The chain couples TRBV6-4 to TRBJ2-2; a weak D match, TRBD2 (5 bases). Trimming pared 0 bases from V and 7 bases from J, leaving 9 bases between. CDR1 and CDR2 from the germline V gene are MRHNA and SNTAGT. The CDR3 length is 14 residues. The CDR3 bases are TGTGCCAGCAGTGACTCCCTAGCTGTCGGGGAGCTGTTTTTT. Its protein product is CASSDSLAVGELFF.

J is TRBJ1-5 and V is TRBV19; D gene unclear. This CDR3 has 16 residues. Trimming pared 5 bases from V and 4 bases from J, leaving 18 bases between. Germline lookup yields CDR1 LNHDA and CDR2 SQIVND (reference sequence). The DNA for the CDR3 is TGTGCCAGTAGTCCCGGATCAAATCGGAGAAATCAGCCCCAGCATTTT. It codes for CASSPGSNRRNQPQHF.

V usage is TRBV2 and J usage is TRBJ1-2, with 11 bases fitting TRBD1. This CDR3 contains 14 residues. The V gene end was trimmed by 5 bases and the J gene end by 4 bases; junction bases not matched to a gene: 3. Germline V CDR1 and CDR2: SNHLY, FYNNEI. The CDR3, as DNA: TGTGCCAGCAGTAGGGGGACAGGGGGCTATGGCTACACCTTC. This gives the protein CASSRGTGGYGYTF.

This chain joins TRBV9 and TRBJ2-3; the match to TRBD2 covers 12 bases. V lost 3 bases to trimming and J lost 3 bases; unmatched junction nucleotides: 2. Looked up from germline, CDR1 is SGDLS and CDR2 is YYNGEE. This CDR3 is 15 amino acids long. CDR3 region: CASSGLAGVTDTQYF. The CDR3 nucleotides read TGTGCCAGCAGCGGACTAGCGGGGGTTACAGATACGCAGTATTTT.

The V gene is TRBV4-1, the J gene TRBJ2-7, with a weak D call TRBD2 (7 bases). Trimming removed 1 base from V and 6 bases from J, with 13 bases in between. CDR1 is MGHRA and CDR2 is YSYEKL in the germline V gene. This CDR3 region has 14 residues. This CDR3 is CASSQVGGQGEQYF. The CDR3 DNA follows: TGCGCCAGCAGCCAAGTCGGGGGGCAAGGCGAGCAGTACTTC.

The rearrangement joins TRBV5-6 to TRBJ1-6, with D unresolved. The germline CDR1 and CDR2 sequences are SGHDT and YYEEEE. Trimming left V 0 bases short and J 6 bases short, with 7 bases between. CDR3 length equals 14 residues. Here the CDR3 reads CASSLGQLNSPLHF. DNA of the CDR3: TGTGCCAGCAGCTTGGGACAACTTAATTCACCCCTCCACTTT.

The chain has TRBV7-9 and TRBJ2-7, with 9 bases lining up with TRBD1. Germline lookup yields CDR1 SEHNR and CDR2 FQNEAQ (reference sequence). Unmatched junction bases numbered 8, after V lost 4 bases and J lost 7 bases. The CDR3 has 14 residues. The CDR3 nucleotides are TGTGCCAGCAGCTCCCGGGACAGGGTGGGGGAGCAGTACTTC. Amino acid sequence: CASSSRDRVGEQYF.

As DNA, the CDR3 is TGTGCTGTACATAAGAATTCACCCCTCCACTTT. Amino acid sequence: CAVHKNSPLHF. The rearrangement links TRBV12-5 to TRBJ1-6; D gene ambiguous. This CDR3 is 11 amino acids long. Trimming took 11 bases from V and 7 from J, leaving 9 bases between them. Per the germline V gene, CDR1 is LGHNT and CDR2 is FRNRAP.

V gene TRBV3-1 (or the pseudogene TRBV3-2) combines with J gene TRBJ1-2, with 10 nucleotides matching TRBD1. Germline loops: CDR1 LGHDT, CDR2 YNNKEL (reference sequence). V was pared by 4 bases and J by 8 bases, with 4 bases of the junction left unmatched. The CDR3 totals 13 residues. The CDR3 is CASSPGTGAGYTF. Written as DNA, the CDR3 is TGTGCCAGCAGCCCCGGGACAGGGGCAGGCTACACCTTC.

The chain combines TRBV29-1 with TRBJ2-7, with D possibly matching TRBD2 (5 bases). This CDR3 is 16 amino acids long. Germline CDR1 is SQVTM and CDR2 is ANQGSEA. Trimming took off 4 bases at V and 5 bases at J, with 24 bases between the two ends. The CDR3 DNA reads TGCAGCGTTGTGATTCTAGAAAGGAGGTCGCAACACGAGCAGTACTTC. It translates to CSVVILERRSQHEQYF.

The genes are TRBV6-5 and TRBJ2-7; TRBD2 aligns across 7 bases. With 7 bases clipped from V and 3 bases from J, the junction kept 12 bases outside the gene matches. CDR1 is MNHEY and CDR2 is SVGAGI in the germline V gene. The CDR3 is 15 residues long. CDR3 sequence (DNA): TGTGCCAGCATCTTGTTCGGGAGGAGGGGCTACGAGCAGTACTTC. As protein: CASILFGRRGYEQYF.

The rearrangement links TRBV3-1 (or the pseudogene TRBV3-2) to TRBJ2-3, with TRBD2 matching over 9 bases. CDR1 and CDR2 (germline): LGHDT, YNNKEL (reference sequence). The CDR3 sequence is 16 residues long. V was pared by 2 bases and J by 3 bases, with 6 bases of the junction left unmatched. The DNA of the CDR3 is TGTGCCAGCAGCCAACTTAGCGGGGGTCCGACAGATACGCAGTATTTT. Protein: CASSQLSGGPTDTQYF.

This chain connects TRBV5-1 to TRBJ1-2; 10 bases agree with TRBD1. V lost 4 bases and J lost 3; bases outside the gene matches: 12. This CDR3 comprises 17 residues. Germline V CDR1 and CDR2: SGHRS, YFSETQ. CDR3 coding DNA: TGCGCCAGCAGCCACAACCCGACAGGGGGCAAGTACTATGGCTACACCTTC. Its translation: CASSHNPTGGKYYGYTF.

This rearrangement joins TRBV15 to TRBJ1-1; a weak D match, TRBD1 (5 bases). Germline lookup yields CDR1 LNHNV and CDR2 YYDKDF (reference sequence). The CDR3 length is 16 residues. The germline V and J ends were trimmed by 2 bases and 11 bases, with 24 bases remaining between them. The CDR3: CATSRTLQASGGEAFF. The CDR3 DNA reads as TGTGCCACCAGCAGAACCCTACAGGCGTCGGGGGGTGAGGCTTTCTTT.

On this clone: Other nucleotide sequences in the sample specify the same CDR3. This chain uses TRBV14 with TRBJ1-1; TRBD1 matches at 7 bases. The CDR3 is 14 amino acids. The germline V gene encodes CDR1 SGHDN and CDR2 FVKESK. Trimming cost V 4 bases and J 1 base; bases outside gene matches: 3. The chain's CDR3 is CASSPRTGNTEAFF. DNA of the CDR3: TGTGCCAGCAGCCCTAGGACAGGGAACACTGAAGCTTTCTTT. The full variable domain, completed using reference TRBV14 and TRBJ1-1, is EAGVTQFPSHSVIEKGQTVTLRCDPISGHDNLYWYRRVMGKEIKFLLHFVKESKQDESGMPNNRFLAERTGGTYSTLKVQPAELEDSGVYFCASSPRTGNTEAFFGQGTRLTVV.

The chain carries TRBV4-3 and TRBJ1-1; D possibly corresponds to TRBD1 (6 bases). CDR1 LGHNA and CDR2 YSLEER come from the germline V gene. Trimming shortened V by 2 bases and J by 4 bases, and 32 bases separated the two germline ends. The CDR3 consists of 21 residues. The CDR3 bases are TGCGCCAGCAGCCAATCACTCGGGAGGGCTTGGGGGCTAGGGAGTGGCACTGAAGCTTTCTTT. This gives the protein CASSQSLGRAWGLGSGTEAFF.